The 7 T cell receptor beta chains below were found in one sample sequenced in a study of human T cells and chemical hapten exposure. TCRdb recomputed calls from the RACE reads with MiXCR, one row per CDR3 protein. Among about 52,000 distinct CDR3 sequences listed, 9.5% to 11% were seen once. Time point here: patch test 1, 2 weeks after DPC sensitization. Treatment defined: therapeutic diphenylcyclopropenone sensitization with weekly scalp DPC. It was unfractionated whole blood from which total RNA was extracted. The specimen was whole blood, collected in connection with sensitization to the hapten diphenylcyclopropenone (DPC). These receptors all come from a middle-aged woman with alopecia areata. Some clones in this sample may be carry-over from other donors' samples.

Regarding this clonotype: One base away lies a much larger clone, so this may be a sequencing read error. The chain uses TRBV19 and TRBJ2-7, with D possibly TRBD2 on 7 matching bases. This CDR3 spans 15 amino acids. The V gene's germline CDR1 is LNHDA and CDR2 SQIVND (reference sequence). The CDR3, as DNA: TGTGCCAGTAGTACCCGCCCCGGGGGGCCTGCCGAGCTGTACTTC. This codes for CASSTRPGGPAELYF.

The V call is TRBV29-1, the J call TRBJ2-7; D is ambiguous. V lost 1 base and J 4 bases, leaving 8 bases between the germline ends. This CDR3 has 12 amino acids. Germline CDR1 reads SQVTM; CDR2 reads ANQGSEA. Written as DNA, the CDR3 is TGCAGCGTTGAAGGGAGTGAATACGAGCAGTACTTC. Encoded protein: CSVEGSEYEQYF.

At least ten counts were recorded for this clonotype. The chain combines TRBV9 with TRBJ2-7, with D tentatively TRBD1 (8 bases). Germline V gene lookup returns CDR1 SGDLS and CDR2 YYNGEE. The CDR3 runs 15 residues. Trimming left V 3 bases short and J 3 bases short, with 16 bases between. CDR3 DNA sequence: TGTGCCAGCAGCGCGGGAGGACAGGGCTACTACGAGCAGTACTTC. Translating gives CASSAGGQGYYEQYF.

This chain connects TRBV18 to TRBJ1-2, with 9 bases matching TRBD1. Germline V lookup: CDR1 KGHSH, CDR2 LQKENI. V gave up 3 bases and J gave up 2 bases; unmatched junction bases: 1. The CDR3 has 14 amino acids. The CDR3 DNA reads as TGTGCCAGCTCACCGGGGACAGGGAACTATGGCTACACCTTC. It translates to CASSPGTGNYGYTF.

This clonotype was counted a few times. The chain recombines TRBV5-1 with TRBJ2-3, with TRBD2 as a possible D gene (6 bases). CDR3 length: 16 residues. Germline lookup yields CDR1 SGHRS and CDR2 YFSETQ. V was shortened by 4 bases and J by 6 bases, with 21 bases between the two germline ends. The CDR3 region has the DNA TGCGCCAGCAGCCCCCAAGGTGGAGGGAGCAGTGATACGCAGTATTTT. Translated: CASSPQGGGSSDTQYF.

This chain connects TRBV7-3 to TRBJ1-6, with D tentatively TRBD1 (5 bases). CDR1 is SGHTA, CDR2 FQGTGA, per germline. The CDR3 is 14 amino acids. V lost 5 bases, J lost 7 bases, and 12 bases lay in between. The CDR3 DNA reads as TGTGCCAGCAGCACAACAGGTGTCAATTCACCCCTCCACTTT. Protein sequence: CASSTTGVNSPLHF.

At least ten counts were recorded for this clonotype. The gene calls are TRBV10-1 and TRBJ1-2; D is uncertain. Germline CDR1 and CDR2: WNHNN and SYGVQD (reference sequence). Trimming pared 6 bases from V and 8 bases from J, leaving 16 bases between. This CDR3 has 13 residues. CDR3 protein: CASSLVREGGYTF. The CDR3 DNA sequence: TGCGCCAGCAGCCTAGTAAGGGAAGGAGGCTACACCTTC.